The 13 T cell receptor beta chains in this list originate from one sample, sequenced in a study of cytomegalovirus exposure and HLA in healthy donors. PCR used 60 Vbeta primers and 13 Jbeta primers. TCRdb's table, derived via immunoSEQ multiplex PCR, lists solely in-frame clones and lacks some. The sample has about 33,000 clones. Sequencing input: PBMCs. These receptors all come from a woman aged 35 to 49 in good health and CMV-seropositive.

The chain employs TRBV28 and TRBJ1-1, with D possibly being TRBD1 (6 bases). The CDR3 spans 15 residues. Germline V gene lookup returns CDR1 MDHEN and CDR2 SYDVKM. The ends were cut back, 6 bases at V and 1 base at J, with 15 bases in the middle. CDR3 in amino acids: CASSPGQLKNTEAFF. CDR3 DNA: TGTGCCAGCAGCCCGGGACAACTGAAGAACACTGAAGCTTTCTTT. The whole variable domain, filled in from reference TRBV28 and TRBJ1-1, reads DVKVTQSSRYLVKRTGEKVFLECVQDMDHENMFWYRQDPGLGLRLIYFSYDVKMKEKGDIPEGYSVSREKKERFSLILESASTNQTSMYLCASSPGQLKNTEAFFGQGTRLTVV.

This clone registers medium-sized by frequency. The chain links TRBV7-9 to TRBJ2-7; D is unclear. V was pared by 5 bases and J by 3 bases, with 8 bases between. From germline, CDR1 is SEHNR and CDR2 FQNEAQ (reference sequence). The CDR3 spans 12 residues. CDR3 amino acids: CASSPPSYEQYF. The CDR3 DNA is TGTGCCAGCAGCCCCCCTAGCTACGAGCAGTACTTC.

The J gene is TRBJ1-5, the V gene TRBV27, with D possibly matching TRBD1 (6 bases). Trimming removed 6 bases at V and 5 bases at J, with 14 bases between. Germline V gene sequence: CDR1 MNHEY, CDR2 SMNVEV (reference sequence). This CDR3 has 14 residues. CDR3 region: CASSLDRSDQPQHF. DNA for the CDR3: TGTGCCAGCAGCCTTGACAGGTCCGATCAGCCCCAGCATTTT.

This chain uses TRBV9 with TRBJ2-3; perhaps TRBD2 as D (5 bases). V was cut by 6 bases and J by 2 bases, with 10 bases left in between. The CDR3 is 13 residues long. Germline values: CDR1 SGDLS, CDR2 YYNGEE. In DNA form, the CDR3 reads TGTGCCAGCAAGGGAGCGACCACAGATACGCAGTATTTT. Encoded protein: CASKGATTDTQYF.

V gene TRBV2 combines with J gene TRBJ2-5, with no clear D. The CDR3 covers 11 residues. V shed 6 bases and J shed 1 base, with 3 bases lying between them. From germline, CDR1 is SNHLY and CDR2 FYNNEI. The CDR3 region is CASSFQETQYF. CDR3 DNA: TGTGCCAGCAGCTTCCAAGAGACCCAGTACTTC.

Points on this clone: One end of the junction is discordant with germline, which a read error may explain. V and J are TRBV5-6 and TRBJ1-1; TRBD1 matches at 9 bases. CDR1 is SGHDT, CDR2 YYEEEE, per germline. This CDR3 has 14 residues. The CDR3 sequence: CASSGGQGVAEDFF. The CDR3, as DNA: TGTGCCAGCAGTGGGGGACAGGGTGTAGCTGAAGATTTCTTT.

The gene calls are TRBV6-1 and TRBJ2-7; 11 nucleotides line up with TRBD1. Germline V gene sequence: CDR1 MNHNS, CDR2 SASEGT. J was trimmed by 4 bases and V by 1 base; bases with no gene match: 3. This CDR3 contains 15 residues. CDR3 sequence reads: CASSEGTGGSYEQYF. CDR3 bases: TGTGCCAGCAGTGAAGGGACAGGGGGCTCATACGAGCAGTACTTC.

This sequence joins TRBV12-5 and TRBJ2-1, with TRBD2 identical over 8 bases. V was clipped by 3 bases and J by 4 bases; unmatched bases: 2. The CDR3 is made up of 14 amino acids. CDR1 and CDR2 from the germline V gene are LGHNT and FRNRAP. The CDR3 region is CASGLAGEYNEQFF. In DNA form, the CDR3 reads TGTGCTAGTGGTTTAGCGGGAGAATACAATGAGCAGTTCTTC.

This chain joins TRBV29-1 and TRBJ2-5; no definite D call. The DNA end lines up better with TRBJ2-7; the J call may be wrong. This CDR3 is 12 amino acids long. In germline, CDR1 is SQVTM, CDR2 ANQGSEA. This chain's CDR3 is CSVENVNYEQYF. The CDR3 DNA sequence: TGCAGCGTTGAGAACGTCAACTACGAGCAGTACTTC.

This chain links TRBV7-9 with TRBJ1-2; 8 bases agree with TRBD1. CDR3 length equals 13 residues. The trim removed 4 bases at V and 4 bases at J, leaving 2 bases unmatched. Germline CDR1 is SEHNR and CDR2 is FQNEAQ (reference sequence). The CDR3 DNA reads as TGTGCCAGCAGCTACGACAGGGGCTATGGCTACACCTTC. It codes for CASSYDRGYGYTF.

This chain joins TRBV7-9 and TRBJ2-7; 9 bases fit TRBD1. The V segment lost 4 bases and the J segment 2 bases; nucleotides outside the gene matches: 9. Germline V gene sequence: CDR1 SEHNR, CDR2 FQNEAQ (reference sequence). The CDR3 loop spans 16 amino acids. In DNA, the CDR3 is TGTGCCAGCAGCTCCAACAGGGGGCGCCTCCCCTACGAGCAGTACTTC. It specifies CASSSNRGRLPYEQYF.

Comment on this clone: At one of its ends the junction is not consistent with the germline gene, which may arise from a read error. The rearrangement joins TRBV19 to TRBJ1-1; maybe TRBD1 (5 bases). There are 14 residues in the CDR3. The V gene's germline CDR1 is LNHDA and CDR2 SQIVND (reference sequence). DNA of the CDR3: TGTGTCAGTAGTATATTGGGGGGAGGCACTGAAGCTTTCTTT. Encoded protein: CVSSILGGGTEAFF.

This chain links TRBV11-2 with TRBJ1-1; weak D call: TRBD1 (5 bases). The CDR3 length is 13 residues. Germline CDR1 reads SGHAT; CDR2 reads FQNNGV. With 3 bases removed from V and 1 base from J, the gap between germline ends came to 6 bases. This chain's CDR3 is CASSLGRNTEAFF. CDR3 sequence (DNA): TGTGCCAGCAGCTTGGGGCGGAACACTGAAGCTTTCTTT.